A selection of T cell receptor beta chains follows, all from one sample in a study of response to subunit inactivated influenza vaccine. Each CDR3 protein gets one entry after TCRdb re-called the RT-PCR reads with MiXCR. The sample contains about 540,000 distinct CDR3 sequences, 14% of which appear only once. The sample here was PBMCs from blood, taken 11 to 12 days after vaccination. The receptors originated from a man in his fifties who received an inactivated influenza vaccine. Both conserved end residues are part of each CDR3. The D gene is left open where the match is weak. Only some rows state a clone size, as once, few, many or a class for expanded clones.

clone_size | d_call | j_call | v_call | cdr3_nt | cdr3_aa
NA | TRBD2 | TRBJ2-1 | TRBV11-2 | TGTGCCAGCAGCTTAGTACAATGGACTAGCGGGAGGACAAATGAGCAGTTCTTC | CASSLVQWTSGRTNEQFF
many | NA | TRBJ2-7 | TRBV7-9 | TGTGCCAGCAGCTTTTCCGGGAGCACGTACGAGCAGTACTTC | CASSFSGSTYEQYF
NA | NA | TRBJ1-4 | TRBV28 | TGTGCCAGCACCAGCGAGGGTACCCTGTTTTTT | CASTSEGTLFF
NA | TRBD1 | TRBJ2-1 | TRBV11-3 | TGTGCCAGCAGCTTGGGACAGGGGCACAAAGAGCAGTTCTTC | CASSLGQGHKEQFF
few | TRBD1 | TRBJ2-7 | TRBV6-2/TRBV6-3 | TGTGCCAGCAGTTCCCGGACAGGACAGGCGGACTCGCGGCCCTACGAGCAGTACTTC | CASSSRTGQADSRPYEQYF
NA | TRBD1 | TRBJ2-3 | TRBV7-2 | TGTGCCAGCAGCTTATTAGGGGGCGAAGATACGCAGTATTTT | CASSLLGGEDTQYF
few | NA | TRBJ2-5 | TRBV7-8 | TGTGCCAGCAGCCCACTGGAAGCAGGGACCCAGTACTTC | CASSPLEAGTQYF
NA | TRBD2 | TRBJ2-7 | TRBV6-1 | TGTGCCAGCAGGAAGAGCGGGAGAAACTACGAGCAGTACTTC | CASRKSGRNYEQYF
NA | TRBD1 | TRBJ1-2 | TRBV6-1 | TGTGCCAGCAGTCCGGGACAGGGTTTCCATGGCTACACCTTC | CASSPGQGFHGYTF
NA | TRBD2 | TRBJ2-7 | TRBV7-2 | TGTGCCAGCAGCTTACAACTACTGAGCGGGAGGGCCTACGAGCAGTACTTC | CASSLQLLSGRAYEQYF
NA | NA | TRBJ2-3 | TRBV12-3/TRBV12-4 | TGTGCCAGCAGTTGGGGTGGGGGTGCGTTCATGGATACGCAGTATTTT | CASSWGGGAFMDTQYF
NA | TRBD2 | TRBJ2-2 | TRBV4-3 | TGCGCCAGCAGCCAAGGCGCTAGCGGGGTTTCTACCGGGGAGCTGTTTTTT | CASSQGASGVSTGELFF
NA | NA | TRBJ1-1 | TRBV13 | TGTGCCAGCAGCTTCCCAGCCGACACTGAAGCTTTCTTT | CASSFPADTEAFF
few | TRBD2 | TRBJ2-7 | TRBV5-6 | TGTGCCAGCAGCTTCGTACTAGCGGGGTCCTACGAGCAGTACTTC | CASSFVLAGSYEQYF
few | TRBD2 | TRBJ2-3 | TRBV6-1 | TGTGCCAGCAGGCCACCGGGACTAGTGACTGCAGATACGCAGTATTTT | CASRPPGLVTADTQYF
NA | TRBD2 | TRBJ2-1 | TRBV11-3 | TGTGCCAGCAGCTTAGGCCTTAGCGGGGGGGCCCACAATGAGCAGTTCTTC | CASSLGLSGGAHNEQFF
many | NA | TRBJ1-3 | TRBV11-2 | TGTGCCAGCAGCTTCCGGGGGATCCCTGGAAACACCATATATTTT | CASSFRGIPGNTIYF
NA | NA | TRBJ2-2 | TRBV7-2 | TGTGCCAGCAGCTTACAGGGGACCGCGAACACCGGGGAGCTGTTTTTT | CASSLQGTANTGELFF
NA | NA | TRBJ2-4 | TRBV12-3/TRBV12-4 | TGTGCCAGCAGTTTCTGGACAGCAGCCAAAAACATTCAGTACTTC | CASSFWTAAKNIQYF
NA | NA | TRBJ2-1 | TRBV7-2 | TGTGCCAGCAGCTTAACCAGCGCCGATGAGCAGTTCTTC | CASSLTSADEQFF
few | TRBD1 | TRBJ2-3 | TRBV7-2 | TGTGCCAGCAGAAGGACAGGGTGGGGCACAGATACGCAGTATTTT | CASRRTGWGTDTQYF
few | TRBD2 | TRBJ2-2 | TRBV7-8 | TGTGCCAGCAGCTTAAGTCCCGCTAGCGGGAGGAACACCGGGGAGCTGTTTTTT | CASSLSPASGRNTGELFF
many | NA | TRBJ2-1 | TRBV5-1 | TGCGCCAGCAGCATACTGACAGGATACAATGAGCAGTTCTTC | CASSILTGYNEQFF
NA | NA | TRBJ2-5 | TRBV9 | TGTGCCAGCAGCGTAGGTTCTCCAGAGAGGGAGACCCAGTACTTC | CASSVGSPERETQYF
NA | TRBD1 | TRBJ1-1 | TRBV28 | TGTGCCAGCAGTCCGTGGACAGGGGGTACTGAAGCTTTCTTT | CASSPWTGGTEAFF
NA | NA | TRBJ1-1 | TRBV29-1 | TGCAGCGTAGCAGGGTTCGGGAACACTGAAGCTTTCTTT | CSVAGFGNTEAFF
few | TRBD1 | TRBJ1-2 | TRBV4-2 | TGTGCCAGCAGCCAAGTGGCAGGGGGAGAACTGGGCTACACTTTC | CASSQVAGGELGYTF
NA | TRBD1 | TRBJ2-2 | TRBV7-2 | TGTGCCAGCAGCAAGGACCCGGGACAGACGAACACCGGGGAGCTGTTTTTT | CASSKDPGQTNTGELFF
NA | NA | TRBJ2-4 | TRBV20-1 | TGCAGTGCTAGGGAGTGGGGAATAGCCAAAAACATTCAGTACTTC | CSAREWGIAKNIQYF
NA | TRBD1 | TRBJ2-2 | TRBV20-1 | TGCAGTGCTCCCCCACAGGGGACCGGGGAGCTGTTTTTT | CSAPPQGTGELFF
NA | NA | TRBJ1-1 | TRBV18 | TGTGCCAGCTCACCAGAGGCAGCTGAAGCTTTCTTT | CASSPEAAEAFF
few | NA | TRBJ2-1 | TRBV27 | TGTGCCAGCAGTTTATCTCACCGCAATGAGCAGTTCTTC | CASSLSHRNEQFF
NA | NA | TRBJ2-7 | TRBV10-3 | TGTGCCACCCAGGACTACTACGAGCAGTACTTC | CATQDYYEQYF
many | TRBD1 | TRBJ2-7 | TRBV5-6 | TGTGCCAGCAGCCCACAGGGGGACGAGCAGTACTTC | CASSPQGDEQYF
few | NA | TRBJ2-7 | TRBV20-1 | TGCAGTGCTAGAGCATTTGGCGGGACCTACGAGCAGTACTTC | CSARAFGGTYEQYF
NA | TRBD1 | TRBJ1-2 | TRBV12-3/TRBV12-4 | TGTGCCAGCAGTTCTCGGGACAGTAGTAACTATGGCTACACCTTC | CASSSRDSSNYGYTF
NA | NA | TRBJ2-5 | TRBV4-1 | TGCGCCAGCAGCCCAGTAGATTCGACAGAGACCCAGTACTTC | CASSPVDSTETQYF
few | TRBD2 | TRBJ2-1 | TRBV6-5 | TGTGCCAGCAGCCGGAGCGGGAGATCCCTGTTCTTC | CASSRSGRSLFF
few | NA | TRBJ1-1 | TRBV14 | TGTGCCAGCAGCCAAGAGACCTCGAACACTGAAGCTTTCTTT | CASSQETSNTEAFF
few | NA | TRBJ1-1 | TRBV7-6 | TGTGCCAGCAGCTTAGGGGCGACCCTGCGGGGTGAAGCTTTCTTT | CASSLGATLRGEAFF
many | NA | TRBJ2-7 | TRBV28 | TGTGCCAGCAGTCCCAGGGCCTACGAGCAGTACTTC | CASSPRAYEQYF
NA | NA | TRBJ2-1 | TRBV2 | TGTGCCAGCAGTGATCACAGGGCCACTATTTACAATGAGCAGTTCTTC | CASSDHRATIYNEQFF